This TCR beta chain came from a study of cytomegalovirus exposure and HLA in healthy donors. The method was immunoSEQ multiplex PCR; TCRdb's version includes in-frame clones alone and lacks a portion of them. The sample lists about 120,000 clones; over 75% were seen once. V was trimmed by 3 bases and J by 6 bases, leaving 6 bases between them. This CDR3 has 13 residues. Germline-derived CDR1 and CDR2 are MRHNA and SNTAGT. This clone was picked up a small number of times. What it recognizes is unknown. Study-wide findings and caveats: Reported results showed that the classifier diagnosed cytomegalovirus status with high specificity and sensitivity.

This TCR came from a woman aged 30 to 39 in good health and CMV-seropositive. What was sequenced was PBMCs. This chain uses TRBV6-4 with TRBJ1-6; D uncertain. Here the CDR3 DNA reads TGTGCCAGCAGTGAGGAGCCTAATTCACCCCTCCACTTT. Protein: CASSEEPNSPLHF.